These 9 T cell receptor beta chains were sequenced from one sample in a study of cytomegalovirus exposure and HLA in healthy donors. The PCR employed 60 Vbeta primers together with 13 Jbeta primers. The assay was immunoSEQ multiplex PCR, and TCRdb's table has in-frame clones only and misses some. In the table there are 150,000 to 250,000 clones, approximately 78% of which are singletons. Sequenced: PBMCs. The receptors originated from a woman aged 45-65 years in good health and CMV-seropositive.

The chain joins TRBV11-3 to TRBJ2-3, with no clear D. CDR3 length equals 14 residues. Trimming left V 4 bases short and J 1 base short, with 9 bases between. Germline V lookup: CDR1 SGHNT, CDR2 YENEEA. This CDR3 reads CASSSSRGTDTQYF. The CDR3 bases are TGTGCCAGCAGCTCCTCTCGCGGCACAGATACGCAGTATTTT.

This rearrangement joins TRBV7-2 to TRBJ1-4, with a weak D call TRBD1 (6 bases). The CDR3 covers 13 residues. Germline assignment: CDR1 SGHTA and CDR2 FQGNSA. V was pared by 4 bases and J by 8 bases, with 11 bases between. The CDR3 protein is CASSSFQGEKLFF. Written as DNA, the CDR3 is TGTGCCAGCAGCTCTTTTCAGGGGGAAAAACTGTTTTTT.

Here the CDR3 reads CASSFQSGGLETQYF. The CDR3 coding sequence is TGTGCCAGCAGCTTTCAAAGCGGGGGGTTGGAGACCCAGTACTTC. This chain links TRBV7-2 with TRBJ2-5, with 9 bases that match TRBD2. Germline assignment: CDR1 SGHTA and CDR2 FQGNSA. J gave up 5 bases and V 3 bases, and 7 bases lay outside the gene matches. The CDR3 length is 15 residues.

In the case of this clone: A junction boundary mismatches the germline segment, possibly from a read error. The chain combines TRBV27 with TRBJ2-1; 10 bases are a match to TRBD1. CDR3 length equals 13 residues. The germline V gene has CDR1 MNHEY and CDR2 SMNVEV (reference sequence). CDR3 loop: CASSLRSDRGLVF. CDR3 nucleotides: TGTGCCAGCAGTTTACGGTCGGACAGGGGGTTGGTCTTC.

V and J are TRBV5-1 and TRBJ1-5; TRBD1 matches at 9 bases. The CDR3 runs to 15 residues. Germline V gene data show CDR1 as SGHRS and CDR2 as YFSETQ. The junction had 5 bases not matched to a gene; V was cut back by 0 bases and J by 7 bases. The CDR3 DNA reads as TGCGCCAGCAGCTTGGACGGACAGGGGAACCAGCCCCAGCATTTT. This translates into CASSLDGQGNQPQHF.

The chain couples TRBV18 to TRBJ1-1, with D unclear. Germline CDR1 is KGHSH and CDR2 is LQKENI. V lost 2 bases, J lost 5 bases, and 12 bases lay in between. The CDR3 consists of 14 residues. CDR3 sequence: CASSPAEGGTEAFF. In DNA, the CDR3 is TGTGCCAGCTCACCAGCTGAGGGAGGAACTGAAGCTTTCTTT.

The CDR3 region is CASSQLGVLTGELFF. The CDR3 bases are TGTGCCAGCAGCCAGCTTGGAGTACTCACCGGGGAGCTGTTTTTT. The chain recombines TRBV5-4 with TRBJ2-2; no definite D call. The CDR3 runs to 15 residues. V was cut by 4 bases and J by 4 bases, with 14 bases left in between. Germline CDR1 and CDR2: SGHNT and YYREEE (reference sequence).

The V gene is TRBV2, the J gene TRBJ2-5, with 7 nucleotides matching TRBD2. CDR1 and CDR2 (germline): SNHLY, FYNNEI. V shed 4 bases, J shed 3 bases, and the junction held 11 bases outside the gene matches. This CDR3 region has 16 residues. In nucleotides, the CDR3 is TGTGCCAGCAGTGTTAAATGGTCTAGCGGCAAAGAGACCCAGTACTTC. Encoded protein: CASSVKWSSGKETQYF.

This clone was seen only a few times. The rearrangement uses TRBV18 and TRBJ2-3; maybe TRBD1 (6 bases). Trimming stripped 2 bases from V and 5 bases from J, with 20 bases between. In germline, CDR1 is KGHSH, CDR2 LQKENI. CDR3 size: 17 residues. In DNA, the CDR3 is TGTGCCAGCTCACCAAACGTAAACGCACAGGGCAAAGATACGCAGTATTTT. Encoded protein: CASSPNVNAQGKDTQYF. The complete variable domain, with remaining parts taken from reference TRBV18 and TRBJ2-3, reads NAGVMQNPRHLVRRRGQEARLRCSPMKGHSHVYWYRQLPEEGLKFMVYLQKENIIDESGMPKERFSAEFPKEGPSILRIQQVVRGDSAAYFCASSPNVNAQGKDTQYFGPGTRLTVL.